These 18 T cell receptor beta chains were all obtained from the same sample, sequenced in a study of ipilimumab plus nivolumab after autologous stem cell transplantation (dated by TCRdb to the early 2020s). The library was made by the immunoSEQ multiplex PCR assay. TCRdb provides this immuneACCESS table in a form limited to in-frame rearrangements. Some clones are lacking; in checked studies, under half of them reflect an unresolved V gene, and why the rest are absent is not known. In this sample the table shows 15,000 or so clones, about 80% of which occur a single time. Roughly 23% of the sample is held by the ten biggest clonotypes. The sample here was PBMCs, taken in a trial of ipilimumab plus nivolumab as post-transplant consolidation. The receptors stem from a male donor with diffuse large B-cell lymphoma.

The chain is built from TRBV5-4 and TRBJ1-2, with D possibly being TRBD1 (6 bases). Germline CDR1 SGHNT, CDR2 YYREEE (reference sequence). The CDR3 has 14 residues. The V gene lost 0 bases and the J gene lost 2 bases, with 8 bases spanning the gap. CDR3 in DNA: TGTGCCAGCAGCTTGGAACAGGGCAACTATGGCTACACCTTC. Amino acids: CASSLEQGNYGYTF.

The CDR3 region has the DNA TGTGCCAGCACCCAACCCCGGGACAGGGGTTGGGATGGGCAGTACTTC. This gives the protein CASTQPRDRGWDGQYF. The V and J genes are TRBV7-8 and TRBJ2-7; 10 bases map to TRBD1. Germline V gene sequence: CDR1 SGHVS, CDR2 FQNEAQ. The trim removed 7 bases at V and 9 bases at J, leaving 18 bases unmatched. This CDR3 has 16 residues.

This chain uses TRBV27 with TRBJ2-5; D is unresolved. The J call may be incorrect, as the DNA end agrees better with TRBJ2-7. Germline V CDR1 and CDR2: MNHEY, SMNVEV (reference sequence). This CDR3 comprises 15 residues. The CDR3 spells CASGPDGASTYEQYF. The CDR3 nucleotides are TGTGCCAGCGGCCCGGACGGCGCTTCGACCTACGAGCAGTACTTC.

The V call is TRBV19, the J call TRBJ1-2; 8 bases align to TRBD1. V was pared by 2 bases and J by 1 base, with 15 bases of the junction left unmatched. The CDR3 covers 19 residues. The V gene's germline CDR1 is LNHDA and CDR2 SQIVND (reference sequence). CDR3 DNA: TGTGCCAGTAGTATATCGCTAACTATTGGCAGGGGGCTTAACTATGGCTACACCTTC. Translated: CASSISLTIGRGLNYGYTF.

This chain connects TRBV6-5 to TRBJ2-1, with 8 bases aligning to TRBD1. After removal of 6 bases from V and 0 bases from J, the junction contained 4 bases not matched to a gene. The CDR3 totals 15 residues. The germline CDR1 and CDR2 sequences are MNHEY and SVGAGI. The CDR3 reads CASSEQGDSYNEQFF. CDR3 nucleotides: TGTGCCAGCAGCGAACAGGGGGACTCCTACAATGAGCAGTTCTTC.

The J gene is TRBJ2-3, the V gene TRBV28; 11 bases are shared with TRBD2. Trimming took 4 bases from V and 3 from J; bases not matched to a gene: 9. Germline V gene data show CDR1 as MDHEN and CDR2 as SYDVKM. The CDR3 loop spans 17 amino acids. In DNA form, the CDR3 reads TGTGCCAGCAGTTCGCCTCCTAGCGGGGGGCTTACAGATACGCAGTATTTT. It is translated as CASSSPPSGGLTDTQYF.

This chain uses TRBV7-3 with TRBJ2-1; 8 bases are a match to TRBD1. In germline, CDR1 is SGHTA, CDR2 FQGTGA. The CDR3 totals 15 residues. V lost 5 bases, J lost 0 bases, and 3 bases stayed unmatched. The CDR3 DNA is TGTGCCAGCAGCACGACAGGGGACTCCTACAATGAGCAGTTCTTC. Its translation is CASSTTGDSYNEQFF.

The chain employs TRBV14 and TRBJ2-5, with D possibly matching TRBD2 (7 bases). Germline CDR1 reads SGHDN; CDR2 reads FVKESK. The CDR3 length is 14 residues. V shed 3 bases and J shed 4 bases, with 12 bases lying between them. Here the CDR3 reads CASSHWGGRETQYF. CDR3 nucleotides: TGTGCCAGCAGCCATTGGGGGGGGCGAGAGACCCAGTACTTC.

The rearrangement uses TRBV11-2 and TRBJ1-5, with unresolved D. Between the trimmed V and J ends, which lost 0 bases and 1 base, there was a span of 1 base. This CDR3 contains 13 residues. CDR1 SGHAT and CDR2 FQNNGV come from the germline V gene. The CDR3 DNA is TGTGCCAGCAGCTTAGACAGCAATCAGCCCCAGCATTTT. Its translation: CASSLDSNQPQHF. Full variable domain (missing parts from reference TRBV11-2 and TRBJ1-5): EAGVAQSPRYKIIEKRQSVAFWCNPISGHATLYWYQQILGQGPKLLIQFQNNGVVDDSQLPKDRFSAERLKGVDSTLKIQPAKLEDSAVYLCASSLDSNQPQHFGDGTRLSIL.

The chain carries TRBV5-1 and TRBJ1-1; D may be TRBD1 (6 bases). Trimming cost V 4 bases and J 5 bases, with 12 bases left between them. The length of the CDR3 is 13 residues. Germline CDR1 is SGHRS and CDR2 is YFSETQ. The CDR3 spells CASSDTGSTEAFF. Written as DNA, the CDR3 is TGCGCCAGCAGCGATACAGGGAGTACTGAAGCTTTCTTT.

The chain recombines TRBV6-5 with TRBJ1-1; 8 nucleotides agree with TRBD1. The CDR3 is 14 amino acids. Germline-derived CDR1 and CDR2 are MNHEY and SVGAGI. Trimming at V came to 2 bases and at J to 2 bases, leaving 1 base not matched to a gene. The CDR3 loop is CASSYGQGNTEAFF. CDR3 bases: TGTGCCAGCAGTTACGGACAGGGCAACACTGAAGCTTTCTTT.

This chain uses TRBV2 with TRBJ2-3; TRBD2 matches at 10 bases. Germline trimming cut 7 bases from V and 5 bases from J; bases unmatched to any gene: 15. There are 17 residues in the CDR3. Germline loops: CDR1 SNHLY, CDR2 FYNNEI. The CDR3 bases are TGTGCCAGCACCGACCCCCAGCGGGGGGGCCTTGGAGATACGCAGTATTTT. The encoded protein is CASTDPQRGGLGDTQYF.

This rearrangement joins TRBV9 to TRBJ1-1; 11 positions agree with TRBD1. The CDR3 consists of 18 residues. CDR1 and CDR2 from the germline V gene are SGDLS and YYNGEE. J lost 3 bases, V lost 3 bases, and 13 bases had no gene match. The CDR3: CASSGAGTGGFGDTEAFF. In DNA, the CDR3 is TGTGCCAGCAGCGGAGCCGGGACAGGGGGTTTTGGGGACACTGAAGCTTTCTTT.

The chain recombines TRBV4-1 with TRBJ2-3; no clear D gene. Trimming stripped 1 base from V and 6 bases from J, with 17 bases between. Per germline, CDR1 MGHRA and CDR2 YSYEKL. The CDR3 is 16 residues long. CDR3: CASSQVRLMVYDTQYF. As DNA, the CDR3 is TGCGCCAGCAGCCAAGTACGACTGATGGTATACGATACGCAGTATTTT.

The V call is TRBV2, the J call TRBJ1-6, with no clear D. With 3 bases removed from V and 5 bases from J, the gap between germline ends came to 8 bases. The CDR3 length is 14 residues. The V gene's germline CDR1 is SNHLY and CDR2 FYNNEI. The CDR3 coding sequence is TGTGCCAGCAGTGAGGACTCGGATAATTCACCCCTCCACTTT. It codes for CASSEDSDNSPLHF.

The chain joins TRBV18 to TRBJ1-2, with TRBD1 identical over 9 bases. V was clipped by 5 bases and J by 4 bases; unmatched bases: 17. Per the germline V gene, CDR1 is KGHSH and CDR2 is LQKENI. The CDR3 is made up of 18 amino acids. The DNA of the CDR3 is TGTGCCAGCTCATCTCCGCTTACTAGGACAGGGGCAGTCTATGGCTACACCTTC. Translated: CASSSPLTRTGAVYGYTF.

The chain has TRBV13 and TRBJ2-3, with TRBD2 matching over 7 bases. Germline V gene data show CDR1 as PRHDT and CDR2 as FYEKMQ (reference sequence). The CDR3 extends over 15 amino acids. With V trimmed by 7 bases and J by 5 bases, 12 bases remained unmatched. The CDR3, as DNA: TGTGCCAGCACCCCCTGGGGGGGGGTGGGAGATACGCAGTATTTT. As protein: CASTPWGGVGDTQYF.

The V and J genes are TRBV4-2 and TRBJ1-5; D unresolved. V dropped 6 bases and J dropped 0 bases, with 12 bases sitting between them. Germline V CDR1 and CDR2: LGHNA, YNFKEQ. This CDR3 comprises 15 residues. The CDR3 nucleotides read TGTGCCAGCAGTACCGTATACGATAGCAATCAGCCCCAGCATTTT. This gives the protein CASSTVYDSNQPQHF.